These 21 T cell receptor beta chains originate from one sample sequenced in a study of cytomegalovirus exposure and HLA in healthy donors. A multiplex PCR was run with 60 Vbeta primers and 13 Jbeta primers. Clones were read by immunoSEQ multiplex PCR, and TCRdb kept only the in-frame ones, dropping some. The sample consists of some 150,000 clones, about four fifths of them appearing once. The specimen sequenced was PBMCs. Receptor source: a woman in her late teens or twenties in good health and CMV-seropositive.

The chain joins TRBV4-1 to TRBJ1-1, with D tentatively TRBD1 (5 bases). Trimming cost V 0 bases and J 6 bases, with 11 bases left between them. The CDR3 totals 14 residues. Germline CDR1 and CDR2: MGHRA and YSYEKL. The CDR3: CASSQEGLGSEAFF. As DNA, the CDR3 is TGCGCCAGCAGCCAAGAGGGGCTAGGTTCTGAAGCTTTCTTT.

CDR3 DNA: TGCGCCAGCAGCCAAGGTTGGGGGGGCGCGCAGTATTTT. This codes for CASSQGWGGAQYF. The chain combines TRBV4-3 with TRBJ2-3, with D possibly matching TRBD2 (7 bases). From germline, CDR1 is LGHNA and CDR2 YSLEER. Trimming removed 1 base at V and 10 bases at J, with 12 bases between. This CDR3 comprises 13 residues.

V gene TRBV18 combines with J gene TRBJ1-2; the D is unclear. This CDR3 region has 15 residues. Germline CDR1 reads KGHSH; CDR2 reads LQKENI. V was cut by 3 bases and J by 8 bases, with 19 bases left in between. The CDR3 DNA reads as TGTGCCAGCTCACCCGAGGGCAGGTTGCTTGGAGGCTACACCTTC. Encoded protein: CASSPEGRLLGGYTF.

The DNA for the CDR3 is TGTGCCAGCAGCTCTCCTGCGGCTCCCTACGAGCAGTACTTC. This translates into CASSSPAAPYEQYF. This sequence joins TRBV11-3 and TRBJ2-7; unclear D gene. This CDR3 region has 14 residues. The germline V gene has CDR1 SGHNT and CDR2 YENEEA. Trimming stripped 4 bases from V and 2 bases from J, with 12 bases between.

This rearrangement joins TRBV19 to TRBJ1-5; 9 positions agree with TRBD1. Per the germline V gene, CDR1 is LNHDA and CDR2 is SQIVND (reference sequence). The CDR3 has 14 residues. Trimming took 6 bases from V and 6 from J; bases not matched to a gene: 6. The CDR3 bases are TGTGCCAGTAGGTCGGGACAGGGAGGTCAGCCCCAGCATTTT. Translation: CASRSGQGGQPQHF.

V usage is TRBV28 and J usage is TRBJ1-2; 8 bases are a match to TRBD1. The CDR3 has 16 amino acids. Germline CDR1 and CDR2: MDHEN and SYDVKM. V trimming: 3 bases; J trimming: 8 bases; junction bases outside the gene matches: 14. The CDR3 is CASSFIEQGDRRGYTF. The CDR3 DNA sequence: TGTGCCAGCAGTTTTATTGAACAGGGGGACCGTCGGGGCTACACCTTC.

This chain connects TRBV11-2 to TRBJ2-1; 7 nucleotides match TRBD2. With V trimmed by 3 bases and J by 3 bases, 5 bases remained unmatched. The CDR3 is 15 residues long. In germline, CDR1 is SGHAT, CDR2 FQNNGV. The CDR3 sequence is CASSLIRDYYNEQFF. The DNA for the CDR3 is TGTGCCAGCAGCTTGATTCGGGACTACTACAATGAGCAGTTCTTC. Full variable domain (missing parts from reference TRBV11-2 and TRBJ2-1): EAGVAQSPRYKIIEKRQSVAFWCNPISGHATLYWYQQILGQGPKLLIQFQNNGVVDDSQLPKDRFSAERLKGVDSTLKIQPAKLEDSAVYLCASSLIRDYYNEQFFGPGTRLTVL.

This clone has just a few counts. The CDR3 loop reads CASGPRQGAGNTEAFF. The CDR3 DNA follows: TGTGCCAGCGGACCTAGACAGGGCGCGGGGAACACTGAAGCTTTCTTT. This chain links TRBV19 with TRBJ1-1, with 7 bases fitting TRBD1. The trim removed 9 bases at V and 1 base at J, leaving 14 bases unmatched. In germline, CDR1 is LNHDA, CDR2 SQIVND (reference sequence). CDR3 length: 16 amino acids.

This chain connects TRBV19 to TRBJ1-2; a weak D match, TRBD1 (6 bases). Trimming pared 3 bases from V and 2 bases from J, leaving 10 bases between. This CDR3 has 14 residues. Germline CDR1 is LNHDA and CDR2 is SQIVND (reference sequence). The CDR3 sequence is CASSIRDTNYGYTF. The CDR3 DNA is TGTGCCAGTAGTATTAGGGACACCAACTATGGCTACACCTTC.

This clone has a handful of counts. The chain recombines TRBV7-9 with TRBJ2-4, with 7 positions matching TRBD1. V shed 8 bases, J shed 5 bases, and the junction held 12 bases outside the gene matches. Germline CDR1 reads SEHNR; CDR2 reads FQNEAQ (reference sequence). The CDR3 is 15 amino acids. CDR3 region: CASSDYRDSENIQYF. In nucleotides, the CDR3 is TGTGCCAGCTCTGATTACCGGGACAGCGAAAACATTCAGTACTTC.

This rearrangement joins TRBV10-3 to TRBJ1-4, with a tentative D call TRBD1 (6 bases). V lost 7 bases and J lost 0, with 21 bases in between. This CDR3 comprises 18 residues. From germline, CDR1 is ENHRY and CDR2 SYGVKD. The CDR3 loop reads CAINHWTATCATNEKLFF. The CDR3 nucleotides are TGTGCCATCAACCATTGGACAGCCACTTGCGCAACTAATGAAAAACTGTTTTTT.

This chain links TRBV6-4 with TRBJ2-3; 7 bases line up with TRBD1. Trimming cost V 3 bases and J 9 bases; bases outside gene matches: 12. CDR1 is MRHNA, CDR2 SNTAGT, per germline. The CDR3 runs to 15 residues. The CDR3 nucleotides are TGTGCCAGCAGTGAGGAAAGCGGCGCAGGGGGAACGCAGTATTTT. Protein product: CASSEESGAGGTQYF.

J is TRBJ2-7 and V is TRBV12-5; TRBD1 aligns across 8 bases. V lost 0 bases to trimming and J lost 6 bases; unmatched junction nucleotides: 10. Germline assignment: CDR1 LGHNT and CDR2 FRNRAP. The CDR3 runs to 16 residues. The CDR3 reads CASGLVSGTGGSEQYF. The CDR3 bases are TGTGCTAGTGGTTTGGTTTCCGGGACAGGCGGATCCGAGCAGTACTTC. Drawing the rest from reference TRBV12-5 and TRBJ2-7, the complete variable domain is DARVTQTPRHKVTEMGQEVTMRCQPILGHNTVFWYRQTMMQGLELLAYFRNRAPLDDSGMPKDRFSAEMPDATLATLKIQPSEPRDSAVYFCASGLVSGTGGSEQYFGPGTRLTVT.

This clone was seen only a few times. This chain's CDR3 is CASSPRVRLHGYTF. The CDR3 DNA follows: TGTGCCAGCAGTCCCAGGGTTCGTCTGCATGGCTACACCTTC. The chain joins TRBV2 to TRBJ1-2; D is perhaps TRBD1 (5 bases). Per the germline V gene, CDR1 is SNHLY and CDR2 is FYNNEI. Deletions cut 5 bases from V and 6 bases from J, with 16 bases between. This CDR3 region has 14 residues.

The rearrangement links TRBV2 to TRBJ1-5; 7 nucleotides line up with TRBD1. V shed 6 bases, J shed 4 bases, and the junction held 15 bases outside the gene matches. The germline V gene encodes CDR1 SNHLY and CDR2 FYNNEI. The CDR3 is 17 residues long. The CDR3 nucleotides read TGTGCCAGCAGCCCGGGAAGACAGGGCCGATTAAATCAGCCCCAGCATTTT. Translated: CASSPGRQGRLNQPQHF.

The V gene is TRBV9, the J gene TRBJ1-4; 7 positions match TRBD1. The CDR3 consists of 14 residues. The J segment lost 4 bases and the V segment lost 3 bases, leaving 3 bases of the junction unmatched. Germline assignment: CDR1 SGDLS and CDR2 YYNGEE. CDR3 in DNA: TGTGCCAGCAGCGCCTCAGGGGGTAATGAAAAACTGTTTTTT. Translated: CASSASGGNEKLFF.

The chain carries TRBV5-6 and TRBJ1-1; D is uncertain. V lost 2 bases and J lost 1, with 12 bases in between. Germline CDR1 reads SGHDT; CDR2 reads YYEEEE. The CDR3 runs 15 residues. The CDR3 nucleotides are TGTGCCAGCAGCTTAGTCAGTGGGCCGAACACTGAAGCTTTCTTT. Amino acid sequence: CASSLVSGPNTEAFF.

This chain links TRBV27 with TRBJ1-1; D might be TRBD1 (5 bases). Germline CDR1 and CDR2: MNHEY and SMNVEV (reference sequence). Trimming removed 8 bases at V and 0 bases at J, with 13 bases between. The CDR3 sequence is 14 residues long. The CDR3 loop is CASSQPGLNTEAFF. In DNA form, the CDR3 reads TGTGCCAGCTCTCAACCAGGGTTGAACACTGAAGCTTTCTTT.

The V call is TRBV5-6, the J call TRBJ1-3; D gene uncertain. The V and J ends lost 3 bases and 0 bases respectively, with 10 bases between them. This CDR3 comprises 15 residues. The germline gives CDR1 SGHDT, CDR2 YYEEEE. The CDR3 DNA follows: TGTGCCAGCAGCTCGCCCGAGAGCTCTGGAAACACCATATATTTT. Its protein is CASSSPESSGNTIYF.

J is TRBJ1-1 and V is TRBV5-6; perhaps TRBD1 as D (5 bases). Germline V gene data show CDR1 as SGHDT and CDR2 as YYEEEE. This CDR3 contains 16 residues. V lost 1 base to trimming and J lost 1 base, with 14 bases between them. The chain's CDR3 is CASSLLRDTGNTEAFF. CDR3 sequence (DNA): TGTGCCAGCAGCTTGCTGAGAGACACAGGGAACACTGAAGCTTTCTTT. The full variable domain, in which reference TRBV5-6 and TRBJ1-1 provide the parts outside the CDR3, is DAGVTQSPTHLIKTRGQQVTLRCSPKSGHDTVSWYQQALGQGPQFIFQYYEEEERQRGNFPDRFSGHQFPNYSSELNVNALLLGDSALYLCASSLLRDTGNTEAFFGQGTRLTVV.

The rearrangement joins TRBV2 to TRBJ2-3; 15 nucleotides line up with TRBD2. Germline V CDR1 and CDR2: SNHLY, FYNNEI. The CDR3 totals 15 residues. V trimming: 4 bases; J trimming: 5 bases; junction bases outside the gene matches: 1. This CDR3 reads CASSGGLAGGDTQYF. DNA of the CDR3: TGTGCCAGCAGTGGGGGACTAGCGGGGGGAGATACGCAGTATTTT.